The 9 T cell receptor beta chains presented below share a single source sample, sequenced in a study of T cells of healthy individuals listed by TCRdb under 2018. Library construction relied on 5' RACE. Sequenced using an Illumina MiSeq. The public reads were reprocessed in TCRdb via fastp at Q25 and MiXCR, keeping in-frame beta chains. Each CDR3 protein appears once, grouped with its most common genes and DNA. This sample has 95,000 to 100,000 distinct CDR3 sequences in its table, and approximately 15% of those were observed once. The ten largest clones represent 6.2% of the sample. The receptor set was obtained from a human donor in good health.

This clonotype was detected only a few times. CDR3 residues: CATADRTKLSPLHF. The CDR3 DNA sequence: TGTGCCACCGCGGACAGGACTAAACTTTCACCCCTCCACTTT. J is TRBJ1-6 and V is TRBV12-3 or TRBV12-4, with 7 bases fitting TRBD1. V was clipped by 10 bases and J by 9 bases; unmatched bases: 12. There are 14 residues in the CDR3.

This clonotype was counted many times. This chain uses TRBV28 with TRBJ2-3, with 14 nucleotides matching TRBD2. The V segment lost 5 bases and the J segment 6 bases; nucleotides outside the gene matches: 10. The CDR3 covers 17 residues. Germline V gene lookup returns CDR1 MDHEN and CDR2 SYDVKM. CDR3 sequence (DNA): TGTGCCAGCAGTACAGGACTAGCGGGAGGCCCAGGTGATACGCAGTATTTT. Encoded protein: CASSTGLAGGPGDTQYF.

This clonotype was counted only a few times. This chain joins TRBV7-8 and TRBJ2-7; no clear D. Per the germline V gene, CDR1 is SGHVS and CDR2 is FQNEAQ. This CDR3 has 12 residues. V lost 4 bases, J lost 4 bases, and 8 bases lay in between. The CDR3 DNA reads as TGTGCCAGCAGCTACCATAATTACGAGCAGTACTTC. Its protein is CASSYHNYEQYF. Looking up the rest from reference TRBV7-8 and TRBJ2-7 gives the full variable domain: GAGVSQSPRYKVAKRGQDVALRCDPISGHVSLFWYQQALGQGPEFLTYFQNEAQLDKSGLPSDRFFAERPEGSVSTLKIQRTQQEDSAVYLCASSYHNYEQYFGPGTRLTVT.

This clonotype was detected many times. CDR3 nucleotide sequence: TGCAGCGTGGGCAAGGGTGGCATAGGGCAGTATTTT. Amino acid sequence: CSVGKGGIGQYF. This chain links TRBV29-1 with TRBJ2-3; D is undetermined. V lost 6 bases and J 11 bases, leaving 18 bases between the germline ends. Germline assignment: CDR1 SQVTM and CDR2 ANQGSEA. The CDR3 length is 12 residues.

This clonotype was seen only a few times. The chain employs TRBV29-1 and TRBJ2-6; D not resolved. In germline, CDR1 is SQVTM, CDR2 ANQGSEA. This CDR3 spans 17 amino acids. Trimming stripped 5 bases from V and 2 bases from J, with 19 bases between. The CDR3 loop is CSVRHPGPSTGANVLTF. In nucleotides, the CDR3 is TGCAGCGTTCGACATCCCGGGCCCTCAACTGGGGCCAACGTCCTGACTTTC.

In its sample, this clonotype was seen a few times. The chain uses TRBV12-3 or TRBV12-4 and TRBJ2-1; TRBD2 aligns across 12 bases. The CDR3 spans 15 residues. V lost 4 bases to trimming and J lost 9 bases; unmatched junction nucleotides: 7. In DNA, the CDR3 is TGTGCCAGCAGTTCCCGGACTAGCGGGGATCTTGAGCAGTTCTTC. This sequence encodes CASSSRTSGDLEQFF.

Comment on this clonotype: Possible read error: a much larger clone is one base away. This chain uses TRBV7-7 with TRBJ2-7; 9 nucleotides agree with TRBD2. Per the germline V gene, CDR1 is SSHAT and CDR2 is FNYEAQ (reference sequence). The CDR3 consists of 14 residues. The DNA of the CDR3 is TGTGCTAGCAGCTTAGACGGGACTAGCTACAAGCAGTACTTC. Translating gives CASSLDGTSYKQYF. Together with reference TRBV7-7 and TRBJ2-7, the CDR3 gives the full variable domain: GAGVSQSPRYKVTKRGQDVTLRCDPISSHATLYWYQQALGQGPEFLTYFNYEAQPDKSGLPSDRFSAERPEGSISTLTIQRTEQRDSAMYRCASSLDGTSYKQYFGPGTRLTVT.

Note on this clonotype: This sequence may be a read error, since a much larger clone differs from it by one base. The genes are TRBV11-1 and TRBJ2-5; 9 nucleotides match TRBD2. This CDR3 has 15 residues. CDR1 is SGHAT, CDR2 FQDESV, per germline (reference sequence). V lost 3 bases and J lost 2; bases outside the gene matches: 4. The CDR3 loop reads CASSFSGRQQETQYF. CDR3 DNA sequence: TGTGCCAGCAGCTTCAGCGGGAGGCAACAAGAGACCCAGTACTTC.

J is TRBJ2-7 and V is TRBV20-1; 10 nucleotides match TRBD2. In germline, CDR1 is DFQATT, CDR2 SNEGSKA (reference sequence). The trim removed 0 bases at V and 5 bases at J, leaving 4 bases unmatched. The CDR3 is 14 residues long. This CDR3 is CSAREASGSNEQYF. The CDR3 DNA is TGCAGTGCTAGAGAGGCTAGCGGGAGTAACGAGCAGTACTTC.